This TCR beta chain originates from a study of cytomegalovirus exposure and HLA in healthy donors. Overall study findings and caveats: Reports showed the classifier diagnosing cytomegalovirus status with high specificity and sensitivity. Per a later analysis, about 18,000 TCR beta sequences showed association with HLA alleles at 0.05 false discovery rate. An analysis was carried out at a later point. It showed that HLA-associated TCR beta chains were more clonally expanded than equally common non-associated chains.

With 60 Vbeta and 13 Jbeta primers, the PCR was carried out. Profiled with immunoSEQ multiplex PCR; TCRdb holds only in-frame clones, not every one. This sample has around 150,000 clones, with approximately 80% found just once. The V gene's germline CDR1 is MNHEY and CDR2 SMNVEV (reference sequence). The CDR3 spans 13 residues. Trimming stripped 3 bases from V and 6 bases from J, with 8 bases between. Each of the donors was a healthy bone marrow donor. A remark on this clone: Antigen: not known.

The TCR sequence derives from a man younger than 40 in good health and CMV-seronegative. The chain links TRBV27 to TRBJ2-2; a weak D match, TRBD1 (6 bases). Specimen: PBMCs. CDR3 sequence: CASSFGGSGELFF. Written as DNA, the CDR3 is TGTGCCAGCAGTTTTGGGGGCTCCGGGGAGCTGTTTTTT.